A selection of T cell receptor beta chains follows, all from one sample in a study of blood T cell repertoires in COVID-19. Sequencing used immunoSEQ multiplex PCR; TCRdb keeps in-frame clones, though not all of them. The sample contains some 100,000 clones, 80% to 90% of which appear only once. Material for sequencing was PBMCs or T cells enriched from blood (not recorded which). These receptor sequences come from a woman between 45 and 65 years old who had recovered from COVID-19. The CDR3 runs from the conserved cysteine through the conserved F or W. The D gene is left open where the match is weak. Not every row has a clone size; where given, it reads once, few, many or a size class.

size,J,V,D,DNA,CDR3
NA,TRBJ2-6,TRBV7-9,NA,TGTGCCAGCAGCCTAGGGGGGCAGCCTGGGGCCAACGTCCTGACTTTC,CASSLGGQPGANVLTF
NA,TRBJ2-6,TRBV27,NA,TGTGCCAGCAGTTTATTGAGCTCTGGGGCCAACGTCCTGACTTTC,CASSLLSSGANVLTF
NA,TRBJ1-2,TRBV28,TRBD1,TGTGCCAGCAGTCTCCCCCCTGGACAGGGCTCAGGCTACACCTTC,CASSLPPGQGSGYTF
NA,TRBJ2-3,TRBV28,TRBD2,TGTGCCAGCGAGCGGGAGGCTCCAGATACGCAGTATTTT,CASEREAPDTQYF
once,TRBJ1-1,TRBV27,NA,TGTGCCACACACGGGATCTTTAGTAATGAAGCTTTCTTT,CATHGIFSNEAFF
NA,TRBJ1-2,TRBV6-2/TRBV6-3,NA,TGTGCCAGCAGTTACGGGCCAAATGGCTACACCTTC,CASSYGPNGYTF
NA,TRBJ2-7,TRBV25-1,TRBD2,TGTGCCAGCAGTTTACTAGCGGGAGGCGAGCAGTACTTC,CASSLLAGGEQYF
NA,TRBJ1-1,TRBV7-3,NA,TGTGCCAGCAGCACCAAGACAAACACTGAAGCTTTCTTT,CASSTKTNTEAFF
NA,TRBJ2-3,TRBV28,TRBD2,TGTGCCAGCATGATAGCGGGGAGCACAGATACGCAGTATTTT,CASMIAGSTDTQYF
NA,TRBJ1-2,TRBV28,TRBD1,TGTGCCAGCAGCAGGGGGTTCGGCTATGGCTACACCTTC,CASSRGFGYGYTF
NA,TRBJ1-1,TRBV29-1,NA,TGCAGCACAAGCCAGGGGAACACTGAAGCTTTCTTT,CSTSQGNTEAFF
NA,TRBJ1-1,TRBV7-2,TRBD1,TGTGCCAGCAGCTTAGCCGGACAGGGAACCGAAGCTTTCTTT,CASSLAGQGTEAFF
few,TRBJ1-3,TRBV7-2,TRBD1,TGTGCCAGCAGCTTAGGGGGACAGGGGATTTCTGGAAACACCATATATTTT,CASSLGGQGISGNTIYF
NA,TRBJ2-1,TRBV19,NA,TGTGCCAGTACAGACGCGGGGCCCCACAATGAGCAGTTCTTC,CASTDAGPHNEQFF
few,TRBJ1-1,TRBV10-1,TRBD1,TGCGCCAGCAGTGAGTCCGGGACAGGGTTGGAAACTGAAGCTTTCTTT,CASSESGTGLETEAFF
NA,TRBJ1-1,TRBV6-5,NA,TGTGCCAGCAGTTCCAGGGGCGCGGACACTGAAGCTTTCTTT,CASSSRGADTEAFF
NA,TRBJ1-2,TRBV5-4,TRBD1,TGTGCCAGCAGCATGGTAACAGGGGAGGACTATGGCTACACCTTC,CASSMVTGEDYGYTF
NA,TRBJ2-5,TRBV18,TRBD1,TGTGCCAGCTCACCACCGACAGGGCGGCAAGAGACCCAGTACTTC,CASSPPTGRQETQYF
NA,TRBJ1-5,TRBV5-4,NA,TGTGCCAGCAGCTTGTCTCCCAATCAGCCCCAGCATTTT,CASSLSPNQPQHF
NA,TRBJ2-3,TRBV3-1/TRBV3-2,TRBD2,TGTGCCAGCAGCCTCGGGACTAGCGTGAATACGCAGTATTTT,CASSLGTSVNTQYF
NA,TRBJ1-1,TRBV7-9,TRBD1,TGTGCCAGCAGCTTCGACAGGGGCACTGAAGCTTTCTTT,CASSFDRGTEAFF
NA,TRBJ2-1,TRBV2,NA,TGTGCCAGCAGCGGACTCAACAATGAGCAGTTCTTC,CASSGLNNEQFF
NA,TRBJ2-5,TRBV7-9,TRBD2,TGTGCCAGCAGCCCGAGCGGATCTAGCGGGAGGGCGAGCCAAGAGACCCAGTACTTC,CASSPSGSSGRASQETQYF
NA,TRBJ2-5,TRBV29-1,TRBD2,TGCAGCGTTGAAGATGAGGTAGCGGGAGAGACCCAGTACTTC,CSVEDEVAGETQYF
NA,TRBJ2-5,TRBV3-1/TRBV3-2,TRBD2,TGTGCCAGCTCATCCATTCGACGGGGGGTTGAGAGGGAGACCCAGTACTTC,CASSSIRRGVERETQYF
NA,TRBJ2-1,TRBV28,TRBD2,TGTGCCACCCGGACTAGCGGCGACAATGAGCAGTTCTTC,CATRTSGDNEQFF
NA,TRBJ1-1,TRBV5-5,NA,TGTGCCAGCATCATTGACAGGAGGAACACTGAAGCTTTCTTT,CASIIDRRNTEAFF
NA,TRBJ1-4,TRBV4-1,NA,TGCGCCAGCAGCCAAGATCGGGGGGGAAAACTGTTTTTT,CASSQDRGGKLFF
NA,TRBJ2-3,TRBV7-3,NA,TGTGCCAGCAGCTTATATCAGGAGGTAGATACGCAGTATTTT,CASSLYQEVDTQYF
NA,TRBJ1-3,TRBV5-1,NA,TGCGCCAGCAGCCCCTCCTCTGGAAACACCATATATTTT,CASSPSSGNTIYF
NA,TRBJ2-3,TRBV2,NA,TGTGCCAGCAGTGGGTCCCAGAGCACAGATACGCAGTATTTT,CASSGSQSTDTQYF
NA,TRBJ1-1,TRBV14,NA,TGTGCCAGCAGCCCATACATGAACACTGAAGCTTTCTTT,CASSPYMNTEAFF
NA,TRBJ2-4,TRBV5-6,TRBD2,TGTGCCAGCAGCTACCTAGCGGGGGGGTCCAAAAACATTCAGTACTTC,CASSYLAGGSKNIQYF
NA,TRBJ1-1,TRBV28,TRBD1,TGTGCCAGCAGTTTAGACAGGGCTAGGTCAGCTTTCTTT,CASSLDRARSAFF
NA,TRBJ2-5,TRBV27,NA,TGTGCCAGCAGAGGGAGCCAAAGCAAGCAAGAGACCCAGTACTTC,CASRGSQSKQETQYF
NA,TRBJ2-2,TRBV2,NA,TGTGCCAGCGCTCAAATCCGGGACATATTCGCGAACACCGGGGAGCTGTTTTTT,CASAQIRDIFANTGELFF
NA,TRBJ1-1,TRBV30,TRBD1,TGTGCCTGGAGTGCGGACAGGGGATCTGAAGCTTTCTTT,CAWSADRGSEAFF
NA,TRBJ2-7,TRBV4-2,NA,TGTGCCAGCAGCCAAGAACAGGGGGGGGGCTCCTACGAGCAGTACTTC,CASSQEQGGGSYEQYF
NA,TRBJ1-1,TRBV5-5,NA,TGTGCCAGCAGCTTGTGGCAGGGGCCCACTGAAGCTTTCTTT,CASSLWQGPTEAFF
NA,TRBJ2-7,TRBV11-2,TRBD2,TGTGCCAGCAGCCCGGGACTAGCGAGCTCCTACGAGCAGTACTTC,CASSPGLASSYEQYF
NA,TRBJ2-5,TRBV24-1,NA,TGTGCCACCAGTGGGCCGTCGGAGACCCAGTACTTC,CATSGPSETQYF
NA,TRBJ1-4,TRBV4-1,NA,TGCGCCAGCAGCCAAGATAACTCAGGGAACGAAAAACTGTTTTTT,CASSQDNSGNEKLFF
NA,TRBJ2-3,TRBV6-2/TRBV6-3,NA,TGTGCCAGCGGCCGCCGGGGTCGGGCGGATACGCAGTATTTT,CASGRRGRADTQYF
NA,TRBJ2-5,TRBV19,TRBD1,TGTGCCAGTAGTAGGACAGGGGGACGACAAGAGACCCAGTACTTC,CASSRTGGRQETQYF
NA,TRBJ2-5,TRBV19,TRBD2,TGTGCCAGTATTCCGGGACTAAAGACCCAGTACTTC,CASIPGLKTQYF
few,TRBJ2-1,TRBV23-1,TRBD2,TGCGCCCCAAGCCCTAGCGGGATAGTAGTGAATGAGCAGTTCTTC,CAPSPSGIVVNEQFF
many,TRBJ1-5,TRBV19,NA,TGTGCCAGTAGGAGGGAGAGCAATCAGCCCCAGCATTTT,CASRRESNQPQHF
NA,TRBJ1-2,TRBV19,TRBD1,TGTGCCAGTAGTAGGGGGACAGACTATGGCTACACCTTC,CASSRGTDYGYTF
NA,TRBJ1-1,TRBV7-9,NA,TGTGCCAGCAGCTTAGGCGCCAGGGAAAAGTCGTTCTTT,CASSLGAREKSFF
NA,TRBJ2-7,TRBV4-2,TRBD1,TGTGCCAGCAGCATAGGGGACAGAACCTACGAGCAGTACTTC,CASSIGDRTYEQYF
NA,TRBJ2-1,TRBV18,TRBD2,TGTGCCAGCTCACCGGGACTAGCGGGAGTGAATGAGCAGTTCTTC,CASSPGLAGVNEQFF
NA,TRBJ2-6,TRBV28,NA,TGTGCCAGCACCTCAGGGGCGGCCTACTCTGGGGCCAACGTCCTGACTTTC,CASTSGAAYSGANVLTF